The 3 T cell receptor beta chains given below trace back to one sample, sequenced in a study of blood T cell repertoires in COVID-19. The protocol was immunoSEQ multiplex PCR, while the TCRdb copy is restricted to in-frame clones and leaves out a portion. There are hundreds of thousands of clones in the sample; 75% to 90% occur only once, and just over 0.85% lies in the top ten. Sequencing input: PBMCs or T cells enriched from blood (not recorded which). These receptors all come from a man aged 45 to 65 who had been exposed to COVID-19.

This sequence joins TRBV19 and TRBJ2-4, with TRBD1 as a possible D gene (5 bases). The CDR3 extends over 14 amino acids. Germline CDR1 reads LNHDA; CDR2 reads SQIVND (reference sequence). Trimming shortened V by 5 bases and J by 3 bases, and 11 bases separated the two germline ends. The CDR3 DNA reads TGTGCCAGTAGTCAGGGATTAAGCAAAAACATTCAGTACTTC. Amino acids: CASSQGLSKNIQYF.

The CDR3 bases are TGTGCCAGCAGTTCCCAGGGGGATGGCAAAAACATTCAGTACTTC. This encodes CASSSQGDGKNIQYF. The chain carries TRBV6-7 and TRBJ2-4; 7 nucleotides match TRBD1. TRBV6-7 is an ORF; its function is uncertain. CDR3 length equals 15 residues. Trimming cost V 4 bases and J 3 bases; bases outside gene matches: 6.

The chain uses TRBV7-9 and TRBJ2-2; TRBD2 agrees at 9 bases. V lost 5 bases to trimming and J lost 0 bases; unmatched junction nucleotides: 13. This CDR3 is 19 amino acids long. The germline CDR1 and CDR2 sequences are SEHNR and FQNEAQ (reference sequence). As DNA, the CDR3 is TGTGCCAGCAGCAGAATGACTAGCGGAGCTGCCGCGAACACCGGGGAGCTGTTTTTT. It translates to CASSRMTSGAAANTGELFF. Full variable domain (missing parts from reference TRBV7-9 and TRBJ2-2): DTGVSQNPRHKITKRGQNVTFRCDPISEHNRLYWYRQTLGQGPEFLTYFQNEAQLEKSRLLSDRFSAERPKGSFSTLEIQRTEQGDSAMYLCASSRMTSGAAANTGELFFGEGSRLTVL.